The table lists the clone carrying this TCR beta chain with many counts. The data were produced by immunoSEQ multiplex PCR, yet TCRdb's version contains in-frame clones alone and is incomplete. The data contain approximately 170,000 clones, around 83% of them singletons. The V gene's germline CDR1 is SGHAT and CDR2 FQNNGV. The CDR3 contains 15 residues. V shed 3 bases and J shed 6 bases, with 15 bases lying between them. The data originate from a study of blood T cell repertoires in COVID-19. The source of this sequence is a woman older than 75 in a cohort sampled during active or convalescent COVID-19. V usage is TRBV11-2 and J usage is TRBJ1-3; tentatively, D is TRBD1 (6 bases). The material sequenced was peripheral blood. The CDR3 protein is CASSFRGLWTNTIYF. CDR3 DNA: TGTGCCAGCAGCTTCAGGGGACTATGGACAAACACCATATATTTT.